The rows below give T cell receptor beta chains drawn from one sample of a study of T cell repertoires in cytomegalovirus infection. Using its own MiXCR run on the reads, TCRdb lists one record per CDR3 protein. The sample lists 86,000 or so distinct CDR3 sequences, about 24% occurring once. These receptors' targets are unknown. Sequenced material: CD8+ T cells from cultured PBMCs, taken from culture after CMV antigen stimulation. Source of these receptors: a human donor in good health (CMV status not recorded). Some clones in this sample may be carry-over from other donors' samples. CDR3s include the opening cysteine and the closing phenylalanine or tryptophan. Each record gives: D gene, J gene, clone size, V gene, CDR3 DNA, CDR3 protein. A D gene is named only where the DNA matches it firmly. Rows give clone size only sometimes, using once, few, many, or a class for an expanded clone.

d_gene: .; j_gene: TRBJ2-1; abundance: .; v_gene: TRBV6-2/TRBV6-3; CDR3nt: TGTGCCAGCAGTCGCAGCGGCAATGAGCAGTTCTTC; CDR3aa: CASSRSGNEQFF
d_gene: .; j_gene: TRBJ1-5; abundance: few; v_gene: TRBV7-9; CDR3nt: TGTGCCAGCAGCCCGGAAGGGGCTAGCAATCAGCCCCAGCATTTT; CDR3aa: CASSPEGASNQPQHF
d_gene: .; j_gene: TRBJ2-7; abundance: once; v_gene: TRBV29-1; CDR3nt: TGCAGCGTTGAGTACCCGGACAGCTCCTACGAGCAGTACTTC; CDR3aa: CSVEYPDSSYEQYF
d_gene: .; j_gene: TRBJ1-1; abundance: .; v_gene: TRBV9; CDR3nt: TGTGCCAGCGGAGCGGTCCTCGATGCTTCTGAAGCTTTCTTT; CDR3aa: CASGAVLDASEAFF
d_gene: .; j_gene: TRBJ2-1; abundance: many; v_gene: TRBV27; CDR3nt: TGTGCCAGCAGTTGGGAGGCTTTCTCCTACAATGAGCAGTTCTTC; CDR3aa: CASSWEAFSYNEQFF
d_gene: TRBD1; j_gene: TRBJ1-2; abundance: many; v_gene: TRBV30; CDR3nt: TGTGCCTGGAGGGGACAGGGGGCCTATAACTATGGCTACACCTTC; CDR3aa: CAWRGQGAYNYGYTF
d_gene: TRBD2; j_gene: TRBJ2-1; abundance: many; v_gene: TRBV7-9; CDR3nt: TGTGCCAGCAGCCCCACTAGCGGGGGGACCTACAATGAGCAGTTCTTC; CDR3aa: CASSPTSGGTYNEQFF
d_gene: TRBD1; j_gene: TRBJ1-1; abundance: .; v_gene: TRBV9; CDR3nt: TGTGCCAGCAGCGTAAACCGGGACAGGCCTAACACTGAAGCTTTCTTT; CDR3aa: CASSVNRDRPNTEAFF
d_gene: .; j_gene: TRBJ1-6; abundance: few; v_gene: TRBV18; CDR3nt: TGTGCCAGCTCACCCAGTTTGACAGGTTCACCCCTCCACTTT; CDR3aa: CASSPSLTGSPLHF
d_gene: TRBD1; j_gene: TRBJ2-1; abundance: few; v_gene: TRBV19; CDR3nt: TGTGCCAGCACGGACAGGGATGGGAATGAGCAGTTCTTC; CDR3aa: CASTDRDGNEQFF
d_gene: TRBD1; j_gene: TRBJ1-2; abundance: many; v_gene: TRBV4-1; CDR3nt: TGCGCCAGCAGCGGCGGACAGGATGGCTACACCTTC; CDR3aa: CASSGGQDGYTF
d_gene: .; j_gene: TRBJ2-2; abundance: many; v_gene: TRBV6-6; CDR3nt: TGTGCCAGCAGTTACGGACCCCCGTTGGAGCTGTTTTTT; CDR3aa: CASSYGPPLELFF
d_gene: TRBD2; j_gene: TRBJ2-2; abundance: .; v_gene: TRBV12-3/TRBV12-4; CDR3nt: TGTGCCAGCAGTTCTACTAGCGGGGGGGCCGACACCGGGGAGCTGTTTTTT; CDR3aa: CASSSTSGGADTGELFF
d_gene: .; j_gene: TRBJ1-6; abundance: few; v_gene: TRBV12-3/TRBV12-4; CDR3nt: TGTGCCAGCAGTTTTTGGGGGGGAGGTTATAATTCACCCCTCCACTTT; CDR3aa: CASSFWGGGYNSPLHF
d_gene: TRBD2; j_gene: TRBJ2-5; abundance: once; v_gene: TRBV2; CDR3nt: TGTGCCAGCAGTGAAAGGTTCGGGGGACTAGCGGGAGTACCCGCCTTC; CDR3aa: CASSERFGGLAGVPAF
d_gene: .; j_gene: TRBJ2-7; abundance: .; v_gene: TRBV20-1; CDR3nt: TGCAGTGCTAGGGGTGGGGCATCTATATCCTACGAGCAGTACTTC; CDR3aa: CSARGGASISYEQYF
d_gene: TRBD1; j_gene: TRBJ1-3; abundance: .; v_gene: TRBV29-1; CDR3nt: TGCAGCGTAGAGACAGGGACCTCTGGAAACACCATATATTTT; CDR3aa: CSVETGTSGNTIYF
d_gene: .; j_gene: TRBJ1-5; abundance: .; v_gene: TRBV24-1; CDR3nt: TGTGCCACCAGTGACCAGGCGGGAAGCAATCAGCCCCAGCATTTT; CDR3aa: CATSDQAGSNQPQHF
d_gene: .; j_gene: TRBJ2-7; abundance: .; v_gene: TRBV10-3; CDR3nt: TGTGCCACGACAGGCGCCTACGAGCAGTACTTC; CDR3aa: CATTGAYEQYF
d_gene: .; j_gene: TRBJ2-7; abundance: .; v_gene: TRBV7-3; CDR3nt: TGTGCCAGCAGCCCGGACAACTCCTACGAGCAGTACTTC; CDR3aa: CASSPDNSYEQYF
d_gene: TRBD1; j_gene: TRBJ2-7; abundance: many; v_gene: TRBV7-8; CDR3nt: TGTGCCAGCAGCGACGGACAGGGGAGAAGCGAGCAGTACTTC; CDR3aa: CASSDGQGRSEQYF
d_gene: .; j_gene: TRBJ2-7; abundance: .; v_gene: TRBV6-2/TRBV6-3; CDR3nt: TGTGCCAGCAGTTACACAGAAACCTACGAGCAGTACTTC; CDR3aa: CASSYTETYEQYF
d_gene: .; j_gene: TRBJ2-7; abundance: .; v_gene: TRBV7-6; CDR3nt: TGTGCCAGCAGCTTCGGCTGTGTGGCCAGGACCTGCGAGCAGTACTTC; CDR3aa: CASSFGCVARTCEQYF
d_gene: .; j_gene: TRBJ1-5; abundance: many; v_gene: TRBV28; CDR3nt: TGTGCCAGCAGTTCACGGACGGATAACGGCCAGCCCCAGCATTTT; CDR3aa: CASSSRTDNGQPQHF
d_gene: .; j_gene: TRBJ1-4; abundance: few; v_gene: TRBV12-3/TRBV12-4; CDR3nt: TGTGCCAGCAGCCCCGACTCCGGGGGACTGTTTTTT; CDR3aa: CASSPDSGGLFF
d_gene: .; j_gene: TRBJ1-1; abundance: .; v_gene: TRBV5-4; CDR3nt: TGTGCCAGCAGCTTGGACAGTTACACTGAAGCTTTCTTT; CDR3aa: CASSLDSYTEAFF
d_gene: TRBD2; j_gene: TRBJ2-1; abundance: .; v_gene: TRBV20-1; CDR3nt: TGCAGTGCCCCAACCCGGACTAGAAATTTCGATGAGCAGTTCTTC; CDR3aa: CSAPTRTRNFDEQFF
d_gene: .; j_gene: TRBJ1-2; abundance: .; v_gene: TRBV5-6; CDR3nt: TGTGCCAGCAGCACCGGGACAATTTATGGCTACACCTTC; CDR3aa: CASSTGTIYGYTF
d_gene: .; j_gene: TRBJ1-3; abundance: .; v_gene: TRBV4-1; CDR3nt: TGCGCCAGCAGCCAAGAATTTCAGGGAAACACCATATATTTT; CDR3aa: CASSQEFQGNTIYF
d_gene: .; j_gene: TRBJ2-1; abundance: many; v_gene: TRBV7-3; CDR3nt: TGTGCCAGCAGCTTAAGTAGCGGACGCTACAATGAGCAGTTCTTC; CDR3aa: CASSLSSGRYNEQFF
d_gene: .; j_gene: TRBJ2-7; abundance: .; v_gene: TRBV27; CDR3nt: TGTGCCAGCTGTTTGACAGGAGACGCCTACGAGCAGTACTTC; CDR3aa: CASCLTGDAYEQYF
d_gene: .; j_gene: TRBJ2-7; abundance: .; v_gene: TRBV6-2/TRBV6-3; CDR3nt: TGTGCCAGCAGTTACTCCTCTGAAGTCTACGAGCAGTACTTC; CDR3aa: CASSYSSEVYEQYF
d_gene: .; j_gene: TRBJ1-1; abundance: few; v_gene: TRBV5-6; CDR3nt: TGTGCCAGCAGCGGGGACATCGGGGGAATTGAAGCTTTCTTT; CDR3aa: CASSGDIGGIEAFF
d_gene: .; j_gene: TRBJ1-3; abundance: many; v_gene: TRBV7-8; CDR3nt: TGTGCCAGCAGCTTGGGAGGTCTTTCTGGGAAGGGAAACACCATATATTTT; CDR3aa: CASSLGGLSGKGNTIYF
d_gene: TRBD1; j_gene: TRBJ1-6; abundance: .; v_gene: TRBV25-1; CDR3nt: TGTGCCAGCAGTGAGGAACAGGGGACAAATAATTCACCCCTCCACTTT; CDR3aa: CASSEEQGTNNSPLHF
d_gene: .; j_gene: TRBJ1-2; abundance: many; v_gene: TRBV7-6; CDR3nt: TGTGCCAGCAGCTTAATGGGGGAAGACGACTATGGCTACACCTTC; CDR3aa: CASSLMGEDDYGYTF
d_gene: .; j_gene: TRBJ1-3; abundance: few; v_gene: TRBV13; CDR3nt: TGTGCCAGCAGGGAGGGTGCAAGTTCTGGAAACACCATATATTTT; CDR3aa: CASREGASSGNTIYF
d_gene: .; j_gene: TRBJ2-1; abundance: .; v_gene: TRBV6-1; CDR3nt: TGTGCCAGCAGGCTGGGACTGAGCTCCTACAATGAGCAGTTCTTC; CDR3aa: CASRLGLSSYNEQFF
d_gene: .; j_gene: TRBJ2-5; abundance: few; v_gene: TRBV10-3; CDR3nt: TGTGCCATCAGTGAGGGAAGCCAAGAGACCCAGTACTTC; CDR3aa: CAISEGSQETQYF
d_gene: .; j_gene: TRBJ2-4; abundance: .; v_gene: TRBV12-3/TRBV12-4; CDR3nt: TGTGCCAGCACCCCCCGGCAGTTAGCCAAAAACATTCAGTACTTC; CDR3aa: CASTPRQLAKNIQYF
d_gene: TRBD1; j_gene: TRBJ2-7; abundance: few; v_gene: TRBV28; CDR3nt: TGTGCCAGCAGTTTTAGGACAGGGATAGACGAGCAGTACTTC; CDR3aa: CASSFRTGIDEQYF
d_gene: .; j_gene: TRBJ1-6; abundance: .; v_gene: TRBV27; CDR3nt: TGTGCCAGCAGTTTAGGTAGTTCCAGGGATTCACCCCTCCACTTT; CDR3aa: CASSLGSSRDSPLHF
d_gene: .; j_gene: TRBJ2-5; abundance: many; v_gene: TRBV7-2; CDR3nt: TGTGCCAGCAGCCTAGAGCCAGGGAGCTTGGAGACCCAGTACTTC; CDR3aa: CASSLEPGSLETQYF
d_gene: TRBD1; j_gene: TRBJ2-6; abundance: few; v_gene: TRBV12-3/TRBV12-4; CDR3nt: TGTGCCAGCAAAACAGGGGCTGGGGCCAACGTCCTGACTTTC; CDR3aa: CASKTGAGANVLTF
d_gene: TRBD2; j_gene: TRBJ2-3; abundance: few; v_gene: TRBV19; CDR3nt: TGTGCCAGTAGTATGTATAGCGGGAGGGTCACAGATACGCAGTATTTT; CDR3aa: CASSMYSGRVTDTQYF
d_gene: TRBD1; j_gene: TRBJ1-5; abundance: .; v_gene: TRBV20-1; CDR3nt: TGCAGTGCTAGATCGAGGGGCAGGGGGAATAGCAATCAGCCCCAGCATTTT; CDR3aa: CSARSRGRGNSNQPQHF
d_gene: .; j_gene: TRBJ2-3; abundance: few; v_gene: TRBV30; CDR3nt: TGTGCCTGGAGTGTAGCGTTAATAGATACGCAGTATTTT; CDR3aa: CAWSVALIDTQYF
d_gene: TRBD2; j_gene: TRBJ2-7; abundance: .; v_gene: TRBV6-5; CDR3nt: TGTGCCAGCAGTGGCCGGGACTACTACGAGCAGTACTTC; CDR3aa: CASSGRDYYEQYF
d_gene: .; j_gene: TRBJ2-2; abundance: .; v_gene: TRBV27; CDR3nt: TGTGCCAGCAGTAGACAGTACACCGGGGAGCTGTTTTTT; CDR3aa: CASSRQYTGELFF
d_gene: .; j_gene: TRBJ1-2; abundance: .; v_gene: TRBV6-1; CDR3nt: TGTGCCAGCAGTGAACTAGCCCGCTATGGCTACACCTTC; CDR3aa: CASSELARYGYTF
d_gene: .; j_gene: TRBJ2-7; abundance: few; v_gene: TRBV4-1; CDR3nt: TGCGCCAGCAGCCAAGAGGAACGGGGAACCTACGAGCAGTACTTC; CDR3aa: CASSQEERGTYEQYF
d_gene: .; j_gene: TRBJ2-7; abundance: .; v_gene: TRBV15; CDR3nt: TGTGCCACCAGCAGAGACTCCAGGCCGCGAAAGTACGAGCAGTACTTC; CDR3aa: CATSRDSRPRKYEQYF
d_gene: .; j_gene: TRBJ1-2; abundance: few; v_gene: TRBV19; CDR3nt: TGTGCCAGTAGTATAGATTTTGGGGGCGGCTATGGCTACACCTTC; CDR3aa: CASSIDFGGGYGYTF
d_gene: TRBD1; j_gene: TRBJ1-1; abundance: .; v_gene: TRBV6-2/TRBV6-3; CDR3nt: TGTGCCAGCAGTTTTTCCGGGACAGGCGCCTTGAACACTGAAGCTTTCTTT; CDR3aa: CASSFSGTGALNTEAFF
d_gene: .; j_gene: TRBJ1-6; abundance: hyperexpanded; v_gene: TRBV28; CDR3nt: TGTGCCAGCAGGAGACAGGTTTTTAATTCACCCCTCCACTTT; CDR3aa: CASRRQVFNSPLHF
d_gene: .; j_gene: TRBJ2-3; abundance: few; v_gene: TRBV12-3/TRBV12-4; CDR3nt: TGTGCCAGCAGTCCCGCCACAGTGGGAGATACGCAGTATTTT; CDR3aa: CASSPATVGDTQYF
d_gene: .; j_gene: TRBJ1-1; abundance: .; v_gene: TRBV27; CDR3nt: TGTGCCAGCAGTTTAAGCGTGAACACTGAAGCTTTCTTT; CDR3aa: CASSLSVNTEAFF
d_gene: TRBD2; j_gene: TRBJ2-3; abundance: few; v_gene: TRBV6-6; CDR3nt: TGTGCCAGCAGTTACTCTTCCCCGGGGGGGATCACAGATACGCAGTATTTT; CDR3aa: CASSYSSPGGITDTQYF
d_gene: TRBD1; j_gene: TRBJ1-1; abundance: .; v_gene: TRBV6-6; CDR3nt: TGTGCCAGCAGTGGGACAGGCCACACTGAAGCTTTCTTT; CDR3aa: CASSGTGHTEAFF
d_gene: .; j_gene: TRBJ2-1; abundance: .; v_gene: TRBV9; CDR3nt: TGTGCCAGCAGCGTAGTAGGTGGGGGGAGAACTACAAATGAGCAGTTCTTC; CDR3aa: CASSVVGGGRTTNEQFF